This TCR beta chain appears in the sequencing data of a study of T cells after yellow fever vaccination. General study findings and limits: On re-exposure, the response was weaker but peaked faster, at day 5 versus 15. The booster saw the reappearance of most primary-vaccination clones (roughly 95% CD4, less than 90% CD8). Contaminants from the bulk population, in the form of abundant clonotypes, could be found in FACS-sorted repertoires.

In germline, CDR1 is WSHSY, CDR2 SAAADI. Trimming removed 8 bases from V and 6 bases from J, with 13 bases in between. The CDR3 totals 13 residues. This clonotype appeared a few times. As yet, its antigen is unknown. A process of 5'RACE template switching, which added a universal primer site and UMIs, was used to make TCR cDNA. TCRdb fed the 5' RACE reads into MiXCR, producing one record per CDR3 protein. The table records about 430,000 distinct CDR3 sequences, about 17% of them present only once. The receptor was isolated from a man between 18 and 29 years old who received the YFV17D yellow fever vaccine. The source was PBMCs, collected before the yellow fever booster vaccination. The gene calls are TRBV10-2 and TRBJ2-2, with D possibly being TRBD2 (7 bases). The CDR3, as DNA: TGCGCCAGCCGGGGGGCAGGCCCCGGGGAGCTGTTTTTT. Translated: CASRGAGPGELFF.